One sample yielded the 8 T cell receptor beta chains listed below, sequenced in a study of T cell changes during pregnancy in multiple sclerosis. TCRdb keeps only in-frame clones here, not all; method: immunoSEQ multiplex PCR. Of about 110,000 clones in the sample, 85% to 95% were seen once. The material sequenced was peripheral blood, taken after pregnancy. Receptors were obtained from a female donor with multiple sclerosis, enrolled in a pregnancy study.

The chain carries TRBV9 and TRBJ2-1; no firm D call. CDR3 length: 17 amino acids. V lost 9 bases to trimming and J lost 2 bases, with 24 bases between them. The germline V gene encodes CDR1 SGDLS and CDR2 YYNGEE. The chain's CDR3 is CANDKDFPRRPYNEQFF. The CDR3 DNA reads as TGTGCCAACGACAAGGATTTCCCAAGGCGCCCCTACAATGAGCAGTTCTTC.

The chain uses TRBV27 and TRBJ2-7; 9 nucleotides align to TRBD1. Trimming at V came to 6 bases and at J to 4 bases, leaving 16 bases not matched to a gene. Germline CDR1 MNHEY, CDR2 SMNVEV (reference sequence). The CDR3 is made up of 17 amino acids. CDR3 in amino acids: CASRFQNRGLSSYEQYF. The CDR3 nucleotides are TGTGCCAGCAGGTTCCAAAACAGGGGGCTATCGAGTTACGAGCAGTACTTC.

The chain combines TRBV9 with TRBJ2-1, with 12 bases matching TRBD1. The germline V gene has CDR1 SGDLS and CDR2 YYNGEE. The CDR3 runs 15 residues. The V and J ends lost 4 bases and 7 bases, in that order; junction bases with no gene match: 6. CDR3 sequence: CASSTGTGGGNEQFF. CDR3 nucleotide sequence: TGTGCCAGCAGCACCGGGACAGGGGGCGGGAATGAGCAGTTCTTC.

The chain couples TRBV30 to TRBJ2-3, with a weak D call TRBD1 (5 bases). The CDR3 is made up of 15 amino acids. Trimming removed 0 bases at V and 2 bases at J, with 12 bases between. Germline V gives CDR1 GTSNPN, CDR2 SVGIG (reference sequence). The CDR3 here is CAWSVLQGFTDTQYF. In nucleotides, the CDR3 is TGTGCCTGGAGTGTTTTGCAGGGTTTCACAGATACGCAGTATTTT.

V is TRBV7-2 and J is TRBJ1-1, with D perhaps matching TRBD1 (5 bases). V lost 1 base and J 1 base, leaving 7 bases between the germline ends. The CDR3 contains 14 residues. Germline assignment: CDR1 SGHTA and CDR2 FQGNSA. CDR3 loop: CASSLGGPNTEAFF. CDR3 nucleotides: TGTGCCAGCAGCTTAGGGGGCCCGAACACTGAAGCTTTCTTT.

The chain carries TRBV30 and TRBJ1-2; D perhaps matches TRBD1 (5 bases). The V end was cut by 1 base, the J end by 8 bases, with 14 bases between. Germline lookup yields CDR1 GTSNPN and CDR2 SVGIG (reference sequence). The CDR3 is made up of 13 amino acids. In nucleotides, the CDR3 is TGTGCCTGGAGTGGGGGGGGTGGAGGGGGCTACACCTTC. Translation gives CAWSGGGGGGYTF. Based on the CDR3 plus reference TRBV30 and TRBJ1-2, the full variable domain is SQTIHQWPATLVQPVGSPLSLECTVEGTSNPNLYWYRQAAGRGLQLLFYSVGIGQISSEVPQNLSASRPQDRQFILSSKKLLLSDSGFYLCAWSGGGGGGYTFGSGTRLTVV.

This clone turned up a few times. The chain carries TRBV2 and TRBJ1-1; a possible D gene is TRBD1 (5 bases). This CDR3 comprises 14 residues. Between the trimmed V and J ends, which lost 6 bases and 4 bases, there was a span of 15 bases. Germline CDR1 reads SNHLY; CDR2 reads FYNNEI. The CDR3 region is CASRESGLGTEAFF. CDR3 bases: TGTGCCAGCAGGGAGTCAGGGTTGGGCACTGAAGCTTTCTTT.

The chain employs TRBV5-4 and TRBJ2-1; 10 nucleotides agree with TRBD2. This CDR3 is built from 17 residues. V was clipped by 4 bases and J by 9 bases; unmatched bases: 16. Germline V gene sequence: CDR1 SGHNT, CDR2 YYREEE (reference sequence). The CDR3 DNA reads TGTGCCAGCAGCGACAAATCGGGACTAGCGAGCCTAGGTGAGCAGTTCTTC. Residues: CASSDKSGLASLGEQFF.